The clone carrying this T cell receptor beta chain appeared a few times. The antigen remains undetermined. This specimen belongs to a study of shared clonotypes between healthy human individuals. Using immunoSEQ multiplex PCR, the repertoire was profiled, and TCRdb retains in-frame clones only, with some absent. The sample has around 720,000 clones, approximately 73% seen once. Study results and limitations: What rarefaction showed was incomplete sorted-subset sequencing despite large depth.

The CDR3 has 15 residues. From germline, CDR1 is SGHRS and CDR2 YFSETQ. Trimming took 3 bases from V and 6 from J; bases not matched to a gene: 11. The specimen was memory CD4+ T cells sorted from blood. Sample subset: CD45RA-negative fraction. The TCR sequence derives from a woman in her thirties in good health. V is TRBV5-1 and J is TRBJ1-1, with 7 positions matching TRBD1. CDR3 nucleotides: TGCGCCAGCAGCTGGGGGCAGGGGGTGGACCCTGAAGCTTTCTTT. Protein product: CASSWGQGVDPEAFF.